These 13 T cell receptor beta chains were all obtained from the same sample, sequenced in a study of T-cell reconstitution after alpha-beta-depleted transplantation in children. TCRbeta library preparation incorporated unique molecular identifiers. MiXCR was run by TCRdb on the PCR reads, yielding one entry per CDR3 protein. This table has 230,000 or so distinct CDR3 sequences, around 12% appearing once. Sequenced here: PBMCs from the stem cell graft donor, sampled from the stem cell graft. The receptor set was obtained from a human donor who donated a stem cell graft to a child with acute lymphoblastic leukemia.

The CDR3 spells CATSSKRGELFF. The CDR3 nucleotides read TGTGCCACCAGCTCAAAACGTGGGGAGCTGTTTTTT. V and J are TRBV24-1 and TRBJ2-2; D is uncertain. Germline assignment: CDR1 KGHDR and CDR2 SFDVKD. V lost 7 bases and J lost 8, with 10 bases in between. The CDR3 is 12 residues long.

This clonotype has just a few counts. The rearrangement uses TRBV6-2 or TRBV6-3 and TRBJ1-1; D call uncertain. Germline loops: CDR1 MNHEY, CDR2 SVGEGT. The CDR3 length is 15 residues. Trimming pared 4 bases from V and 1 base from J, leaving 13 bases between. The chain's CDR3 is CASSSAVGRNTEAFF. The DNA for the CDR3 is TGTGCCAGCAGTTCCGCGGTTGGGAGGAACACTGAAGCTTTCTTT.

The rearrangement uses TRBV18 and TRBJ2-5, with D unresolved. Germline V lookup: CDR1 KGHSH, CDR2 LQKENI. V lost 5 bases and J 5 bases, leaving 12 bases between the germline ends. The CDR3 sequence is 13 residues long. CDR3 in amino acids: CASSNSPAETQYF. The CDR3, as DNA: TGTGCCAGCTCAAACAGCCCTGCGGAGACCCAGTACTTC.

This clonotype was seen repeatedly, ten times or more. The V call is TRBV7-2, the J call TRBJ1-2; TRBD1 matches 10 bases. CDR3 length equals 14 residues. Trimming cost V 3 bases and J 6 bases; bases outside gene matches: 4. Germline values: CDR1 SGHTA, CDR2 FQGNSA. The CDR3 is CASSFGTGVDGYTF. Here the CDR3 DNA reads TGTGCCAGCAGCTTCGGGACAGGGGTGGATGGCTACACCTTC.

This clonotype was found many times. This chain connects TRBV20-1 to TRBJ2-5; D perhaps matches TRBD2 (6 bases). The CDR3 covers 13 residues. From germline, CDR1 is DFQATT and CDR2 SNEGSKA (reference sequence). Trimming cost V 4 bases and J 4 bases, with 13 bases left between them. In DNA, the CDR3 is TGCAGTGCTACCGGGAGACGGGGAGAGACCCAGTACTTC. This sequence encodes CSATGRRGETQYF.

At least ten counts were recorded for this clonotype. This chain links TRBV7-2 with TRBJ2-1; perhaps TRBD2 as D (6 bases). CDR3 length: 14 amino acids. V lost 3 bases and J lost 3, with 9 bases in between. Germline lookup yields CDR1 SGHTA and CDR2 FQGNSA. The CDR3 DNA reads as TGTGCCAGCAGCTTGGAGGGGTACTACAATGAGCAGTTCTTC. Protein product: CASSLEGYYNEQFF. Looking up the rest from reference TRBV7-2 and TRBJ2-1 gives the full variable domain: GAGVSQSPSNKVTEKGKDVELRCDPISGHTALYWYRQSLGQGLEFLIYFQGNSAPDKSGLPSDRFSAERTGGSVSTLTIQRTQQEDSAVYLCASSLEGYYNEQFFGPGTRLTVL.

This clonotype was recorded many times. The chain is built from TRBV28 and TRBJ2-1; TRBD2 matches 10 bases. CDR1 is MDHEN, CDR2 SYDVKM, per germline. CDR3 length: 18 residues. V lost 7 bases and J lost 4; bases outside the gene matches: 16. As DNA, the CDR3 is TGTGCCAGCATCGGGGCTTTTTACGGGACTAGCGCTTACAATGAGCAGTTCTTC. As protein: CASIGAFYGTSAYNEQFF.

This clonotype appeared many times. The V gene is TRBV5-5, the J gene TRBJ2-1; tentatively, D is TRBD2 (6 bases). Trimming removed 2 bases at V and 10 bases at J, with 19 bases between. The CDR3 extends over 15 amino acids. The germline V gene has CDR1 SGHKS and CDR2 YYEKEE (reference sequence). The CDR3 region is CASSFSVLAGGEQFF. The DNA for the CDR3 is TGTGCCAGCAGCTTTTCTGTACTAGCAGGCGGGGAGCAGTTCTTC. Complete variable domain (other parts from reference TRBV5-5 and TRBJ2-1): DAGVTQSPTHLIKTRGQQVTLRCSPISGHKSVSWYQQVLGQGPQFIFQYYEKEERGRGNFPDRFSARQFPNYSSELNVNALLLGDSALYLCASSFSVLAGGEQFFGPGTRLTVL.

This clonotype was observed many times. The chain joins TRBV25-1 to TRBJ2-1; TRBD1 might be the D (5 bases). Trimming took 3 bases from V and 7 from J, leaving 16 bases between them. Germline V gene lookup returns CDR1 MGHDK and CDR2 SYGVNS. This CDR3 contains 15 residues. CDR3 protein: CASSDLHRLQNEQFF. The CDR3 DNA reads as TGTGCCAGCAGTGACCTACACAGGCTCCAGAATGAGCAGTTCTTC.

The sample holds many counts of this clonotype. The chain carries TRBV29-1 and TRBJ2-5; D is perhaps TRBD2 (5 bases). V lost 3 bases and J 1 base, leaving 12 bases between the germline ends. The CDR3 is 14 amino acids. CDR1 is SQVTM and CDR2 is ANQGSEA in the germline V gene. The CDR3 DNA reads as TGCAGCGTTGACGGAGCCGCGGGCCAAGAGACCCAGTACTTC. Its protein product is CSVDGAAGQETQYF.

Ten or more counts support this clonotype. The gene calls are TRBV6-1 and TRBJ1-1, with a possible D match to TRBD1 (5 bases). Trimming removed 5 bases from V and 4 bases from J, with 11 bases in between. Germline V gives CDR1 MNHNS, CDR2 SASEGT. This CDR3 spans 13 amino acids. The CDR3 DNA follows: TGTGCCAGCAGTCGCGACGGGACCACTGAAGCTTTCTTT. As protein: CASSRDGTTEAFF.

This clonotype has a count of ten or more. This chain connects TRBV15 to TRBJ1-3, with D uncertain. Per the germline V gene, CDR1 is LNHNV and CDR2 is YYDKDF (reference sequence). Deletions cut 0 bases from V and 1 base from J, with 7 bases between. The CDR3 runs 15 residues. The CDR3 protein is CATSRDKGSGNTIYF. DNA of the CDR3: TGTGCCACCAGCAGAGATAAGGGTTCTGGAAACACCATATATTTT.

This clonotype was observed many times. The gene calls are TRBV27 and TRBJ2-6; D is tentatively TRBD1 or TRBD2 (5 bases each). Germline loops: CDR1 MNHEY, CDR2 SMNVEV (reference sequence). The CDR3 totals 16 residues. V lost 1 base and J lost 0, with 7 bases in between. As DNA, the CDR3 is TGTGCCAGCAGTTTATGGGGGAACTCTGGGGCCAACGTCCTGACTTTC. Its translation: CASSLWGNSGANVLTF.